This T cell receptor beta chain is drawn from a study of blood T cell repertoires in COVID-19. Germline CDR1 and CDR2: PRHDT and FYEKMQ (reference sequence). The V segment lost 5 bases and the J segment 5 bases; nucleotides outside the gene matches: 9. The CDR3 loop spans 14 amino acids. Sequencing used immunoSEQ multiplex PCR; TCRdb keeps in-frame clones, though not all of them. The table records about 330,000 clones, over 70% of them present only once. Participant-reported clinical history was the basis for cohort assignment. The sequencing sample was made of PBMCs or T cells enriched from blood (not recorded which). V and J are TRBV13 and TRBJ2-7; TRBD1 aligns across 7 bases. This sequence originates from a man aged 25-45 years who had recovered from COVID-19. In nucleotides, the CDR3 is TGTGCCAGCAGCCCACAGGGGACGAATCACGAGCAGTACTTC. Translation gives CASSPQGTNHEQYF.